These 20 T cell receptor beta chains were sequenced from one sample in a study of cytomegalovirus exposure and HLA in healthy donors. The PCR contained 60 Vbeta and 13 Jbeta primers. Method: immunoSEQ multiplex PCR; TCRdb's copy keeps in-frame clones and lacks some. The sample has under 200,000 clones; approximately 80% are singletons. The source material was PBMCs. Receptor source: a woman under 30 in good health and CMV-seronegative.

DNA of the CDR3: TGTGCCAGCAGCGTAGCCCCAGGTGCCCAAGAGACCCAGTACTTC. This codes for CASSVAPGAQETQYF. The chain employs TRBV9 and TRBJ2-5; no firm D call. Germline CDR1 SGDLS, CDR2 YYNGEE. This CDR3 comprises 15 residues. Deletions cut 0 bases from V and 1 base from J, with 10 bases between. Full variable domain (missing parts from reference TRBV9 and TRBJ2-5): DSGVTQTPKHLITATGQRVTLRCSPRSGDLSVYWYQQSLDQGLQFLIQYYNGEERAKGNILERFSAQQFPDLHSELNLSSLELGDSALYFCASSVAPGAQETQYFGPGTRLLVL.

In its sample, this clone was seen a few times. J is TRBJ1-1 and V is TRBV9; 7 nucleotides agree with TRBD1. Germline V gives CDR1 SGDLS, CDR2 YYNGEE. This CDR3 spans 14 amino acids. Losses at the gene ends were 4 bases for V and 11 bases for J; bases not matched to a gene: 14. The CDR3 protein is CASSPRDSAVFAFF. The CDR3 DNA follows: TGTGCCAGCAGCCCCCGGGACAGTGCCGTCTTCGCTTTCTTT.

V and J are TRBV7-8 and TRBJ2-1, with D possibly TRBD2 on 6 matching bases. V was cut by 4 bases and J by 0 bases, with 13 bases left in between. In germline, CDR1 is SGHVS, CDR2 FQNEAQ. The CDR3 contains 16 residues. The CDR3 DNA sequence: TGTGCCAGCAGCTCCCTAGCGAGAGGCTCCTACAATGAGCAGTTCTTC. Translation gives CASSSLARGSYNEQFF. The full variable domain, completed using reference TRBV7-8 and TRBJ2-1, is GAGVSQSPRYKVAKRGQDVALRCDPISGHVSLFWYQQALGQGPEFLTYFQNEAQLDKSGLPSDRFFAERPEGSVSTLKIQRTQQEDSAVYLCASSSLARGSYNEQFFGPGTRLTVL.

The table lists this clone with many counts. This chain uses TRBV7-9 with TRBJ2-3; weak D call: TRBD2 (6 bases). CDR3 length: 15 residues. Germline lookup yields CDR1 SEHNR and CDR2 FQNEAQ (reference sequence). Trimming shortened V by 4 bases and J by 2 bases, and 13 bases separated the two germline ends. This CDR3 reads CASSSREANTDTQYF. CDR3 nucleotides: TGTGCCAGCAGCTCGCGGGAAGCCAACACAGATACGCAGTATTTT.

The chain recombines TRBV28 with TRBJ1-6; D call uncertain. V lost 6 bases, J lost 14 bases, and 11 bases lay in between. This CDR3 is 11 amino acids long. CDR1 and CDR2 (germline): MDHEN, SYDVKM. The CDR3 DNA reads as TGTGCCAGCAGCTCGGTGTTCACCCTCCACTTT. Protein sequence: CASSSVFTLHF.

The rearrangement uses TRBV5-4 and TRBJ2-1; D possibly corresponds to TRBD2 (6 bases). From germline, CDR1 is SGHNT and CDR2 YYREEE (reference sequence). The CDR3 is made up of 15 amino acids. V was shortened by 0 bases and J by 2 bases, with 9 bases between the two germline ends. The CDR3 here is CASSLVAVPYNEQFF. The DNA for the CDR3 is TGTGCCAGCAGCTTGGTAGCGGTCCCCTACAATGAGCAGTTCTTC.

V is TRBV7-2 and J is TRBJ2-7, with D tentatively TRBD1 (6 bases). Deletions cut 2 bases from V and 4 bases from J, with 9 bases between. The germline V gene has CDR1 SGHTA and CDR2 FQGNSA. The CDR3 length is 13 residues. The CDR3 is CASSLRQGYEQYV. CDR3 nucleotide sequence: TGTGCCAGCAGCTTAAGGCAGGGGTACGAGCAGTACGTC.

This chain uses TRBV7-9 with TRBJ2-5, with 10 bases identical to TRBD2. Germline V lookup: CDR1 SEHNR, CDR2 FQNEAQ (reference sequence). Unmatched junction bases numbered 5, after V lost 5 bases and J lost 2 bases. The CDR3 has 15 amino acids. CDR3 sequence (DNA): TGTGCCAGCAGCAATAGCGGGAGGACGCAAGAGACCCAGTACTTC. It translates to CASSNSGRTQETQYF.

This chain joins TRBV28 and TRBJ1-2, with D possibly matching TRBD1 (6 bases). Looked up from germline, CDR1 is MDHEN and CDR2 is SYDVKM. V lost 2 bases and J lost 5, with 15 bases in between. The CDR3 totals 15 residues. In DNA, the CDR3 is TGTGCCAGCAGTTTAATCGGGGGGCAGAGATATGGCTACACCTTC. Protein sequence: CASSLIGGQRYGYTF.

The chain is built from TRBV19 and TRBJ2-5, with 7 positions matching TRBD2. J was trimmed by 2 bases and V by 3 bases; bases with no gene match: 6. There are 15 residues in the CDR3. Germline V CDR1 and CDR2: LNHDA, SQIVND (reference sequence). In DNA form, the CDR3 reads TGTGCCAGTAGTATTCAGGGAGGGGAACAAGAGACCCAGTACTTC. It codes for CASSIQGGEQETQYF.

This chain links TRBV7-2 with TRBJ1-3; 8 nucleotides agree with TRBD1. V lost 4 bases and J lost 1; bases outside the gene matches: 6. The germline CDR1 and CDR2 sequences are SGHTA and FQGNSA. This CDR3 contains 16 residues. The CDR3 region has the DNA TGTGCCAGCAGCTACCAGGGACAGGCTTCTGGAAACACCATATATTTT. It yields the protein CASSYQGQASGNTIYF. Together with reference TRBV7-2 and TRBJ1-3, the CDR3 gives the full variable domain: GAGVSQSPSNKVTEKGKDVELRCDPISGHTALYWYRQSLGQGLEFLIYFQGNSAPDKSGLPSDRFSAERTGGSVSTLTIQRTQQEDSAVYLCASSYQGQASGNTIYFGEGSWLTVV.

V usage is TRBV30 and J usage is TRBJ1-1, with D unresolved. Between the trimmed V and J ends, which lost 6 bases and 11 bases, there was a span of 13 bases. The CDR3 contains 10 residues. Germline V gives CDR1 GTSNPN, CDR2 SVGIG (reference sequence). The CDR3: CACYPAFAFF. CDR3 nucleotides: TGTGCCTGCTACCCTGCCTTTGCTTTCTTT.

The V and J genes are TRBV19 and TRBJ1-5; 7 nucleotides match TRBD1. The V gene end was trimmed by 9 bases and the J gene end by 4 bases; junction bases not matched to a gene: 6. Germline values: CDR1 LNHDA, CDR2 SQIVND (reference sequence). The CDR3 is made up of 13 amino acids. The DNA for the CDR3 is TGTGCCAGCAAGGGACAGCCAAATCAGCCCCAGCATTTT. This encodes CASKGQPNQPQHF. The full variable domain, with the rest looked up from reference TRBV19 and TRBJ1-5, is DGGITQSPKYLFRKEGQNVTLSCEQNLNHDAMYWYRQDPGQGLRLIYYSQIVNDFQKGDIAEGYSVSREKKESFPLTVTSAQKNPTAFYLCASKGQPNQPQHFGDGTRLSIL.

V gene TRBV7-9 combines with J gene TRBJ1-2; TRBD1 aligns across 9 bases. The V segment lost 3 bases and the J segment 2 bases; nucleotides outside the gene matches: 4. Germline V lookup: CDR1 SEHNR, CDR2 FQNEAQ (reference sequence). The CDR3 runs 15 residues. CDR3 sequence (DNA): TGTGCCAGCAGCTTGGCCGGGACAGGGAACTATGGCTACACCTTC. Its protein product is CASSLAGTGNYGYTF.

The chain has TRBV18 and TRBJ1-2; D is uncertain. Trimming shortened V by 3 bases and J by 5 bases, and 13 bases separated the two germline ends. The CDR3 contains 14 residues. CDR1 is KGHSH, CDR2 LQKENI, per germline. The CDR3 spells CASSPRTEEYGYTF. CDR3 bases: TGTGCCAGCTCACCGCGGACGGAGGAATATGGCTACACCTTC.

V is TRBV5-6 and J is TRBJ2-4; perhaps TRBD2 as D (6 bases). The CDR3 has 15 residues. V was shortened by 4 bases and J by 0 bases, with 11 bases between the two germline ends. Per germline, CDR1 SGHDT and CDR2 YYEEEE. CDR3 sequence (DNA): TGTGCCAGCAGCCCGCGGGACGGAGCCAAAAACATTCAGTACTTC. This encodes CASSPRDGAKNIQYF.

The CDR3, as DNA: TGTGCCACCGACTATCGGGACAGGGGGCGCGGTGTGGTCACTGAAGCTTTCTTT. It codes for CATDYRDRGRGVVTEAFF. J is TRBJ1-1 and V is TRBV19; 12 bases fit TRBD1. V was pared by 10 bases and J by 4 bases, with 19 bases of the junction left unmatched. CDR3 length equals 18 residues. Germline CDR1 is LNHDA and CDR2 is SQIVND (reference sequence).

The V and J genes are TRBV19 and TRBJ1-5, with 7 bases that match TRBD1. V shed 1 base and J 4 bases; nucleotides not matched to a gene: 7. This CDR3 has 16 residues. The germline V gene encodes CDR1 LNHDA and CDR2 SQIVND (reference sequence). In DNA form, the CDR3 reads TGTGCCAGTAGTATAGGGGGAGGCAGGGGGAATCAGCCCCAGCATTTT. It specifies CASSIGGGRGNQPQHF.

V gene TRBV7-2 combines with J gene TRBJ1-1, with a possible D match to TRBD1 (5 bases). V was cut by 5 bases and J by 1 base, with 17 bases left in between. Germline CDR1 is SGHTA and CDR2 is FQGNSA. The CDR3 length is 16 residues. The CDR3 loop reads CASSSRGGIRNTEAFF. The CDR3 nucleotides are TGTGCCAGCAGCAGTAGGGGAGGGATCCGGAACACTGAAGCTTTCTTT.

The J gene is TRBJ2-7, the V gene TRBV30, with 7 bases fitting TRBD1. The CDR3 sequence is 14 residues long. Germline CDR1 and CDR2: GTSNPN and SVGIG (reference sequence). Unmatched junction bases numbered 10, after V lost 2 bases and J lost 6 bases. CDR3 sequence reads: CAWSTRQGRGEQYV. The CDR3 bases are TGTGCCTGGAGTACCCGACAGGGAAGGGGCGAGCAGTACGTC.